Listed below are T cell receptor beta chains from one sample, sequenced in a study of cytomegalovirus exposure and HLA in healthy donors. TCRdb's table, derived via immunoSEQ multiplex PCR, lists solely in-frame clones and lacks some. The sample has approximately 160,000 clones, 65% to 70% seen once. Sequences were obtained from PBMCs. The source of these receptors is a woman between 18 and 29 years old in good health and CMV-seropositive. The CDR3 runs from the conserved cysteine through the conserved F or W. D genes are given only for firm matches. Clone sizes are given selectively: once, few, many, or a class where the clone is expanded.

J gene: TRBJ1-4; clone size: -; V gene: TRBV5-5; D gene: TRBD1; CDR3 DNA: TGTGCCAGCAGCTTGGCCGTGAGGGGGCGAGGAGAGAATGAAAAACTGTTTTTT; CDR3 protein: CASSLAVRGRGENEKLFF
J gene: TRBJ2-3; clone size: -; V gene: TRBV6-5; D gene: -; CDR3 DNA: TGTGCCAGCAGCTCACGCGGGGTAGCGGATACGCAGTATTTT; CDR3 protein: CASSSRGVADTQYF
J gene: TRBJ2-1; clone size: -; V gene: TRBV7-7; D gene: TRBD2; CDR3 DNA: TGTGCTAGCAGCCCCACTAGCGGGAGGGCCATTGAGCAGTTCTTC; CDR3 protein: CASSPTSGRAIEQFF
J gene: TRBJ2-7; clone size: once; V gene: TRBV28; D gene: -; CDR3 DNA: TGTGCCAGCAGTCCCCCCCAGGGACATTACTCCTACGAGCAGTACTTC; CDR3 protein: CASSPPQGHYSYEQYF
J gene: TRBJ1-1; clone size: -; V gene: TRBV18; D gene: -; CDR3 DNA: TGTGCCAGCTCACCGAGTGCCAGGGGTATGGCGGCTAACACTGAAGCTTTCTTT; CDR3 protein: CASSPSARGMAANTEAFF
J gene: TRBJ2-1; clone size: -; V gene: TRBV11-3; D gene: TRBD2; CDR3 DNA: TGTGCCAGCAGCTCCCGGACTAGCGGGATCGGTGAGCAGTTCTTC; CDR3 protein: CASSSRTSGIGEQFF
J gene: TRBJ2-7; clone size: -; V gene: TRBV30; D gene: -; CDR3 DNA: TGTGCCTGGAGTGGTCCGGTAGAGCAGTACTTC; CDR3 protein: CAWSGPVEQYF
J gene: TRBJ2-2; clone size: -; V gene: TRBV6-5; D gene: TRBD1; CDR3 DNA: TGTGCCAGCAGTTATGGGACAGGGGTAGCCGGGGAGCTGTTTTTT; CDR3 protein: CASSYGTGVAGELFF
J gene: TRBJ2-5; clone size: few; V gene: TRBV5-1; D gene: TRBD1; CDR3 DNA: TGCGCCAGCAGCTTGGCGGGACAGAGTGAGACCCAGTACTTC; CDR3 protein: CASSLAGQSETQYF
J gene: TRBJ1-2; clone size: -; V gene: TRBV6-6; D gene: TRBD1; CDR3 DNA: TGTGCCAGCAGCCACCTGAACAGGGGGCGTCAATATGGCTACACCTTC; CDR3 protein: CASSHLNRGRQYGYTF
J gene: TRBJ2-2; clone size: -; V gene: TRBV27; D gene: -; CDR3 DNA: TGTGCCAGCAGTTACGGGAGGAACACCGGGGAGCTGTTTTTT; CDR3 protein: CASSYGRNTGELFF
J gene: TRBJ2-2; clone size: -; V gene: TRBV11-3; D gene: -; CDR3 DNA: TGTGCCAGCAGCCCTCCCCAGGGGGGGAACACCGGGGAGCTGTTTTTT; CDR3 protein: CASSPPQGGNTGELFF
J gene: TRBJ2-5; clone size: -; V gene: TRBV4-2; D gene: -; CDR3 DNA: TGTGCCAGCAGCCAAGTTGGGGAACATGGGCTAACGGGGTACCAAGAGACCCAGTACTTC; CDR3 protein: CASSQVGEHGLTGYQETQYF
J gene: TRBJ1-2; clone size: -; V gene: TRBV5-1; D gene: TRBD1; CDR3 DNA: TGCGCCAGCAGCTTGGCAGGGACAGGGGACGGCTACACCTTC; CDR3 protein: CASSLAGTGDGYTF